Below, 27 T cell receptor beta chains from the same sample are listed, as sequenced in a study of long-term antiretroviral therapy in people with HIV. Researchers report immunoSEQ v3.0 was run at survey level. Using immunoSEQ multiplex PCR, the repertoire was profiled, and TCRdb retains in-frame clones only, with some absent. The profile covers about 24,000 clones, with roughly 82% appearing a single time and more than 2% taken by the ten largest. The sequenced sample was unsorted PBMCs, obtained 3 years after starting antiretroviral therapy. Receptors were obtained from a man between 50 and 59 years old with HIV.

The chain is built from TRBV28 and TRBJ2-5; D tentatively reads TRBD1 or TRBD2 (6 bases each). The CDR3 runs 17 residues. CDR1 and CDR2 (germline): MDHEN, SYDVKM. Trimming took 8 bases from V and 0 from J, leaving 22 bases between them. The CDR3 nucleotides read TGTGCCAGCGACCACATCCGGAGGGGGGATTACCAAGAGACCCAGTACTTC. This translates into CASDHIRRGDYQETQYF.

This clone showed up just a few times. The genes are TRBV28 and TRBJ1-6; D is possibly TRBD1 (5 bases). This CDR3 is built from 15 residues. V lost 4 bases, J lost 10 bases, and 17 bases lay in between. Per the germline V gene, CDR1 is MDHEN and CDR2 is SYDVKM. Written as DNA, the CDR3 is TGTGCCAGCAGTTCCGCGGGGACCGGGGAATCACCCCTCCACTTT. Encoded protein: CASSSAGTGESPLHF.

The genes are TRBV25-1 and TRBJ1-1; perhaps TRBD1 as D (6 bases). This CDR3 contains 15 residues. Germline assignment: CDR1 MGHDK and CDR2 SYGVNS. Trimming took off 2 bases at V and 0 bases at J, with 10 bases between the two ends. In DNA form, the CDR3 reads TGTGCCAGCAGTGAACTTACAGGGCTGAACACTGAAGCTTTCTTT. Encoded protein: CASSELTGLNTEAFF.

This clone showed up just a few times. The chain recombines TRBV10-2 with TRBJ1-1, with D perhaps TRBD1 (5 bases). The CDR3 is 13 residues long. The V end was cut by 7 bases, the J end by 1 base, with 10 bases between. The germline gives CDR1 WSHSY, CDR2 SAAADI. This CDR3 reads CASTRGPNTEAFF. The CDR3 nucleotides are TGCGCCAGCACTCGGGGCCCGAACACTGAAGCTTTCTTT.

J is TRBJ2-7 and V is TRBV27, with 9 bases matching TRBD1. The V gene end was trimmed by 6 bases and the J gene end by 5 bases; junction bases not matched to a gene: 5. Germline CDR1 MNHEY, CDR2 SMNVEV (reference sequence). The CDR3 length is 13 residues. Here the CDR3 DNA reads TGTGCCAGCAGAAGGACAGGGGAGGACGAGCAGTACTTC. As protein: CASRRTGEDEQYF.

The V and J genes are TRBV7-2 and TRBJ2-3, with 9 bases fitting TRBD2. The CDR3 covers 17 residues. With V trimmed by 3 bases and J by 0 bases, 7 bases remained unmatched. Germline values: CDR1 SGHTA, CDR2 FQGNSA. As DNA, the CDR3 is TGTGCCAGCAGCTTGGTGGCTAGCGGGACCAGCACAGATACGCAGTATTTT. Translation: CASSLVASGTSTDTQYF.

This clone showed up just a few times. This chain uses TRBV10-1 with TRBJ2-2, with D possibly matching TRBD1 (6 bases). Trimming removed 6 bases from V and 6 bases from J, with 11 bases in between. CDR1 is WNHNN, CDR2 SYGVQD, per germline (reference sequence). The CDR3 contains 13 residues. The CDR3 reads CASSNRVAGELFF. Written as DNA, the CDR3 is TGCGCCAGCAGCAACAGGGTCGCCGGGGAGCTGTTTTTT.

In its sample, this clone was seen once. The chain links TRBV9 to TRBJ2-3; 10 nucleotides align to TRBD2. The V segment lost 0 bases and the J segment 3 bases; nucleotides outside the gene matches: 4. This CDR3 spans 16 amino acids. Germline V CDR1 and CDR2: SGDLS, YYNGEE. CDR3 sequence reads: CASSVEAGGLTDTQYF. The CDR3 coding sequence is TGTGCCAGCAGCGTAGAAGCGGGAGGGTTAACAGATACGCAGTATTTT.

As to this clone: One end of the junction does not line up with germline, which may come from a read error. The V and J genes are TRBV19 and TRBJ1-1; 9 nucleotides match TRBD1. Germline-derived CDR1 and CDR2 are LNHDA and SQIVND (reference sequence). The CDR3 contains 14 residues. This chain's CDR3 is CASSISVDRGWKFF. DNA for the CDR3: TGTGCCAGTAGTATTTCGGTCGACAGGGGGTGGAAATTTTTT. Complete variable domain (other parts from reference TRBV19 and TRBJ1-1): DGGITQSPKYLFRKEGQNVTLSCEQNLNHDAMYWYRQDPGQGLRLIYYSQIVNDFQKGDIAEGYSVSREKKESFPLTVTSAQKNPTAFYLCASSISVDRGWKFFGQGTRLTVV.

The chain uses TRBV27 and TRBJ2-7, with a weak D call TRBD2 (5 bases). This CDR3 is 14 amino acids long. Trimming took off 0 bases at V and 2 bases at J, with 8 bases between the two ends. Per the germline V gene, CDR1 is MNHEY and CDR2 is SMNVEV (reference sequence). This CDR3 is CASSLSLGTYEQYF. Written as DNA, the CDR3 is TGTGCCAGCAGTTTATCCCTCGGGACCTACGAGCAGTACTTC.

This chain connects TRBV6-4 to TRBJ2-2; D is ambiguous. CDR1 is MRHNA and CDR2 is SNTAGT in the germline V gene. Deletions cut 0 bases from V and 6 bases from J, with 11 bases between. The CDR3 spans 15 residues. CDR3 region: CASSDSVTPSGELFF. CDR3 nucleotides: TGTGCCAGCAGTGACTCGGTGACACCGTCCGGGGAGCTGTTTTTT.

The chain recombines TRBV6-5 with TRBJ1-5; the match to TRBD1 covers 7 bases. The CDR3 has 15 amino acids. V was clipped by 0 bases and J by 4 bases; unmatched bases: 3. CDR1 and CDR2 from the germline V gene are MNHEY and SVGAGI. The CDR3 region has the DNA TGTGCCAGCAGTTACTCGGGACAGAAGAATCAGCCCCAGCATTTT. The encoded protein is CASSYSGQKNQPQHF.

The chain is built from TRBV19 and TRBJ1-2; D unresolved. V was pared by 6 bases and J by 4 bases, with 15 bases between. This CDR3 spans 14 amino acids. CDR1 is LNHDA, CDR2 SQIVND, per germline (reference sequence). The CDR3 nucleotides read TGTGCCAGTAGACAAGAGGACGGAACCTATGGCTACACCTTC. Its protein product is CASRQEDGTYGYTF.

This chain joins TRBV30 and TRBJ1-4; D uncertain. CDR1 GTSNPN and CDR2 SVGIG come from the germline V gene (reference sequence). The CDR3 totals 12 residues. With 5 bases removed from V and 4 bases from J, the gap between germline ends came to 8 bases. The CDR3 nucleotides are TGTGCCTGGGGGAGGTTTAATGAAAAACTGTTTTTT. Its translation is CAWGRFNEKLFF.

This chain uses TRBV28 with TRBJ1-2; D is undetermined. This CDR3 region has 14 residues. Germline V lookup: CDR1 MDHEN, CDR2 SYDVKM. Trimming removed 1 base at V and 5 bases at J, with 11 bases between. The CDR3 loop reads CASSLFGRSYGYTF. Here the CDR3 DNA reads TGTGCCAGCAGTTTATTCGGCAGGTCTTATGGCTACACCTTC.

This chain connects TRBV5-1 to TRBJ1-3; 9 bases are shared with TRBD1. Per germline, CDR1 SGHRS and CDR2 YFSETQ. The CDR3 runs to 14 residues. Unmatched junction bases numbered 1, after V lost 0 bases and J lost 6 bases. The CDR3 bases are TGCGCCAGCAGCTTGGGGACAGGGGTAAACACCATATATTTT. Translation gives CASSLGTGVNTIYF.

The chain is built from TRBV10-3 and TRBJ2-7; 12 bases match TRBD2. Germline CDR1 ENHRY, CDR2 SYGVKD. The junction had 11 bases not matched to a gene; V was cut back by 4 bases and J by 4 bases. The CDR3 runs to 17 residues. Written as DNA, the CDR3 is TGTGCCATCAGTGGCTGGGCGACTAGCGGGAGATCATACGAGCAGTACTTC. This codes for CAISGWATSGRSYEQYF.

This chain connects TRBV30 to TRBJ2-1; 9 positions agree with TRBD2. Trimming removed 0 bases from V and 5 bases from J; junction bases left unmatched: 2. Germline V gene lookup returns CDR1 GTSNPN and CDR2 SVGIG (reference sequence). The CDR3 is made up of 14 amino acids. CDR3 in DNA: TGTGCCTGGAGTGTAAGACTAGCGGACAATGAGCAGTTCTTC. This gives the protein CAWSVRLADNEQFF.

V gene TRBV30 combines with J gene TRBJ1-5, with D hard to call. The germline gives CDR1 GTSNPN, CDR2 SVGIG (reference sequence). The V end lost 0 bases, the J end lost 0 bases, and 12 bases lay between the germline ends. This CDR3 comprises 16 residues. The CDR3 region has the DNA TGTGCCTGGAGTGTAGGGAAGTACCTTAGCAATCAGCCCCAGCATTTT. It specifies CAWSVGKYLSNQPQHF.

The chain links TRBV4-3 to TRBJ2-1, with a possible D match to TRBD1 (5 bases). The CDR3 runs to 15 residues. Trimming stripped 4 bases from V and 9 bases from J, with 19 bases between. In germline, CDR1 is LGHNA, CDR2 YSLEER. In DNA, the CDR3 is TGCGCCAGCAGCCCCTCCCCCCCAGGGTTCGGTGAGCAGTTCTTC. It is translated as CASSPSPPGFGEQFF.

V usage is TRBV7-2 and J usage is TRBJ2-1; D might be TRBD2 (6 bases). Trimming cost V 5 bases and J 7 bases, with 9 bases left between them. There are 12 residues in the CDR3. Germline V gene sequence: CDR1 SGHTA, CDR2 FQGNSA. CDR3 in amino acids: CASSGGINEQFF. The DNA for the CDR3 is TGTGCCAGCAGCGGGGGGATAAATGAGCAGTTCTTC.

In this sample, this clone turned up once. The chain couples TRBV2 to TRBJ2-1; 8 bases are shared with TRBD1. The CDR3 length is 15 residues. CDR1 SNHLY and CDR2 FYNNEI come from the germline V gene. J lost 0 bases, V lost 7 bases, and 5 bases had no gene match. CDR3 DNA sequence: TGTGCCAGCACGGACAGGGCGAGCTCCTACAATGAGCAGTTCTTC. Translation: CASTDRASSYNEQFF.

This sequence joins TRBV15 and TRBJ2-1, with D unclear. Between the trimmed V and J ends, which lost 8 bases and 4 bases, there was a span of 12 bases. Germline V CDR1 and CDR2: LNHNV, YYDKDF (reference sequence). This CDR3 has 13 amino acids. The CDR3 DNA sequence: TGTGCCACCGCTAATCTTCTATACAATGAGCAGTTCTTC. Encoded protein: CATANLLYNEQFF.

This rearrangement joins TRBV28 to TRBJ1-1; tentatively, D is TRBD1 (5 bases). Trimming left V 6 bases short and J 1 base short, with 15 bases between. The CDR3 length is 15 residues. Germline CDR1 reads MDHEN; CDR2 reads SYDVKM. The CDR3 nucleotides are TGTGCCAGCAGGCTCCCTCGGGGGGAGAACACTGAAGCTTTCTTT. It encodes CASRLPRGENTEAFF.

The rearrangement links TRBV5-4 to TRBJ2-3; 8 bases agree with TRBD2. V lost 2 bases and J lost 2; bases outside the gene matches: 1. Germline V lookup: CDR1 SGHNT, CDR2 YYREEE (reference sequence). This CDR3 spans 14 amino acids. CDR3 nucleotides: TGTGCCAGCAGCTTTGGACTAGCCACAGATACGCAGTATTTT. It encodes CASSFGLATDTQYF.

The chain employs TRBV7-9 and TRBJ2-7; D is perhaps TRBD1 (6 bases). V lost 5 bases to trimming and J lost 0 bases, with 14 bases between them. The CDR3 totals 15 residues. Germline CDR1 SEHNR, CDR2 FQNEAQ (reference sequence). The chain's CDR3 is CASSARQAGSYEQYF. CDR3 in DNA: TGTGCCAGCAGCGCCCGACAGGCGGGCTCCTACGAGCAGTACTTC. The whole variable domain, filled in from reference TRBV7-9 and TRBJ2-7, reads DTGVSQNPRHKITKRGQNVTFRCDPISEHNRLYWYRQTLGQGPEFLTYFQNEAQLEKSRLLSDRFSAERPKGSFSTLEIQRTEQGDSAMYLCASSARQAGSYEQYFGPGTRLTVT.

The V call is TRBV7-2, the J call TRBJ2-7; TRBD2 matches 8 bases. V lost 5 bases and J lost 2; bases outside the gene matches: 11. Germline-derived CDR1 and CDR2 are SGHTA and FQGNSA. The CDR3 sequence is 16 residues long. The chain's CDR3 is CASSRGSGDSTYEQYF. The DNA of the CDR3 is TGTGCCAGCAGCCGGGGTAGCGGGGACTCTACCTACGAGCAGTACTTC.